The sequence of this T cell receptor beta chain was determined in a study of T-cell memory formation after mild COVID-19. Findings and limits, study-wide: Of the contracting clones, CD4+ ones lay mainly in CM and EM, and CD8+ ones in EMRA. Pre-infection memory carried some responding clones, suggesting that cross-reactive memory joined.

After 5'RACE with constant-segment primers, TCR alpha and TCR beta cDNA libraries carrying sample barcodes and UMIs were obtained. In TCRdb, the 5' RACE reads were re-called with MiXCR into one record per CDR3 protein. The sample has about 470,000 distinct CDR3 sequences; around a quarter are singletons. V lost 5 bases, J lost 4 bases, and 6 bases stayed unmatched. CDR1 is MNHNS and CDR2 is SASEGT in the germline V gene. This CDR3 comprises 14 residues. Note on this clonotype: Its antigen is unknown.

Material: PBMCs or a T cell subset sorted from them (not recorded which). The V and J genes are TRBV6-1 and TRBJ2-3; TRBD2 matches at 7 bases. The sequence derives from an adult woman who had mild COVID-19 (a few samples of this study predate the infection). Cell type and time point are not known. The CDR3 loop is CASSLQRGPDTQYF. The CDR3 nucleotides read TGTGCCAGCAGTCTACAGCGGGGTCCAGATACGCAGTATTTT.